The T cell receptor beta chain described here comes from a study of shared clonotypes between healthy human individuals. On this clone: The antigen is undetermined.

Per the original methods: As immunoSEQ supplied junction-only sequences (without quality scores), filtering differed. Clones were read by immunoSEQ multiplex PCR, and TCRdb kept only the in-frame ones, dropping some. The V and J calls and clone size were taken over from that table, and D and trimming were inferred from the DNA. This table holds about 590,000 clones, nearly 97% found once. Only CD45RO-negative cells positively selected for CCR7 counted as naive CD8 cells, so terminally differentiated effector memory CD45RA+ cells were excluded. Points from the study as a whole: The study sampled only blood, and tissue repertoires likely differ. Naive CD4 clonotypes were shared across a handful of donors at 5% to 6%.

Between the trimmed V and J ends, which lost 8 bases and 5 bases, there was a span of 7 bases. This CDR3 has 11 residues. Germline values: CDR1 LNHDA, CDR2 SQIVND (reference sequence). This sequence was found in a woman under 40 in good health. V is TRBV19 and J is TRBJ1-5; tentative D call: TRBD1 (5 bases). Sequenced sample: naive CD8+ T cells sorted from blood. The CDR3 DNA reads as TGTGCCAGTGGAGGGGATCAGCCCCAGCATTTT. Translation gives CASGGDQPQHF.